These T cell receptor beta chains were read from a single sample in a study of blood T cell repertoires in COVID-19. Method: immunoSEQ multiplex PCR; TCRdb's copy keeps in-frame clones and lacks some. Of roughly 200,000 clones in the sample, approximately 90% were seen once. The specimen sequenced was peripheral blood. The source is a man aged 40-49 years with active or convalescent COVID-19. Both conserved end residues are part of each CDR3. Fields, in order: clone size, J gene, D gene, V gene, CDR3 protein, CDR3 DNA. The D gene is left open where the match is weak. The size of a clone is reported for some rows only, either as once, few or many, or as a class for expanded clones.

clone size: -
J gene: TRBJ2-3
D gene: TRBD2
V gene: TRBV5-4
CDR3 protein: CASSLTSGRQYF
CDR3 DNA: TGTGCCAGCAGCTTGACTAGCGGGAGGCAGTATTTT

clone size: -
J gene: TRBJ2-3
D gene: -
V gene: TRBV28
CDR3 protein: CASSPHLGGRPDTQYF
CDR3 DNA: TGTGCCAGCAGTCCCCATTTGGGGGGGCGCCCAGATACGCAGTATTTT

clone size: -
J gene: TRBJ2-7
D gene: -
V gene: TRBV6-6
CDR3 protein: CASGAGREQYF
CDR3 DNA: TGTGCCAGTGGGGCAGGGCGCGAGCAGTACTTC

clone size: -
J gene: TRBJ1-5
D gene: -
V gene: TRBV6-6
CDR3 protein: CASSYSRGQNQPQHF
CDR3 DNA: TGTGCCAGCAGTTACTCGAGAGGGCAGAATCAGCCCCAGCATTTT

clone size: -
J gene: TRBJ1-1
D gene: TRBD1
V gene: TRBV6-2/TRBV6-3
CDR3 protein: CASSYYRSGGPPEAFF
CDR3 DNA: TGTGCCAGCAGTTATTACCGATCAGGGGGCCCACCTGAAGCTTTCTTT

clone size: -
J gene: TRBJ1-4
D gene: -
V gene: TRBV28
CDR3 protein: CASTPVPALEKLFF
CDR3 DNA: TGTGCCAGCACCCCAGTACCCGCCCTGGAAAAACTGTTTTTT

clone size: -
J gene: TRBJ2-7
D gene: -
V gene: TRBV6-2/TRBV6-3
CDR3 protein: CASSYSATVSSYEQYF
CDR3 DNA: TGTGCCAGCAGTTACTCGGCAACAGTTAGCTCCTACGAGCAGTACTTC

clone size: few
J gene: TRBJ1-2
D gene: -
V gene: TRBV2
CDR3 protein: CASREQTSPNYGYTF
CDR3 DNA: TGTGCCAGCAGGGAACAAACTTCTCCTAACTATGGCTACACCTTC

clone size: -
J gene: TRBJ2-7
D gene: TRBD1
V gene: TRBV6-5
CDR3 protein: CASRNTGGNEQYF
CDR3 DNA: TGTGCCAGCAGAAACACAGGGGGCAACGAGCAGTACTTC

clone size: -
J gene: TRBJ2-1
D gene: -
V gene: TRBV21-1
CDR3 protein: CASSNKQALQWKQFF
CDR3 DNA: TGTGCCAGCAGCAACAAGCAGGCGTTACAATGGAAGCAGTTCTTC

clone size: -
J gene: TRBJ1-1
D gene: -
V gene: TRBV4-3
CDR3 protein: CASSQDGGGMNTEAFF
CDR3 DNA: TGCGCCAGCAGCCAAGACGGGGGAGGCATGAACACTGAAGCTTTCTTT

clone size: -
J gene: TRBJ1-2
D gene: TRBD1
V gene: TRBV19
CDR3 protein: CARNRGWGYTF
CDR3 DNA: TGTGCCAGAAACAGGGGATGGGGCTACACCTTC

clone size: -
J gene: TRBJ2-3
D gene: TRBD1
V gene: TRBV19
CDR3 protein: CASSPTGADTQYF
CDR3 DNA: TGTGCCAGTAGTCCGACAGGGGCGGATACGCAGTATTTT

clone size: -
J gene: TRBJ1-2
D gene: TRBD1
V gene: TRBV5-6
CDR3 protein: CASSLVGQGAQGGYTF
CDR3 DNA: TGTGCCAGCAGCTTGGTGGGACAGGGGGCCCAAGGAGGCTACACCTTC

clone size: once
J gene: TRBJ2-1
D gene: -
V gene: TRBV18
CDR3 protein: CASSRLRGNEQFF
CDR3 DNA: TGTGCCAGCTCACGACTCAGGGGCAATGAGCAGTTCTTC

clone size: -
J gene: TRBJ2-2
D gene: TRBD2
V gene: TRBV5-4
CDR3 protein: CASSLQTSGRVAGELFF
CDR3 DNA: TGTGCCAGCAGCTTGCAGACTAGCGGGAGGGTCGCCGGGGAGCTGTTTTTT

clone size: -
J gene: TRBJ2-7
D gene: TRBD1
V gene: TRBV19
CDR3 protein: CASSAGQGYEQYF
CDR3 DNA: TGTGCCAGTAGTGCGGGACAGGGCTACGAGCAGTACTTC

clone size: -
J gene: TRBJ2-7
D gene: TRBD1
V gene: TRBV7-9
CDR3 protein: CASSTPGTGGAYEQYF
CDR3 DNA: TGTGCCAGCAGCACCCCTGGGACAGGGGGCGCCTACGAGCAGTACTTC

clone size: -
J gene: TRBJ2-3
D gene: TRBD2
V gene: TRBV7-9
CDR3 protein: CASSFLAGGTDTQYF
CDR3 DNA: TGTGCCAGCAGCTTCTTAGCGGGGGGCACAGATACGCAGTATTTT

clone size: -
J gene: TRBJ2-6
D gene: -
V gene: TRBV5-1
CDR3 protein: CASSLQGFYGSGANVLTF
CDR3 DNA: TGCGCCAGCAGCTTACAGGGTTTTTATGGCTCTGGGGCCAACGTCCTGACTTTC

clone size: -
J gene: TRBJ2-3
D gene: -
V gene: TRBV5-1
CDR3 protein: CASSLDGEGTDTQYF
CDR3 DNA: TGCGCCAGCAGCTTGGACGGGGAGGGCACAGATACGCAGTATTTT

clone size: once
J gene: TRBJ2-5
D gene: TRBD1
V gene: TRBV5-4
CDR3 protein: CASSLMDRAGTQYF
CDR3 DNA: TGTGCCAGCAGCTTGATGGACAGGGCGGGGACCCAGTACTTC

clone size: -
J gene: TRBJ2-1
D gene: TRBD2
V gene: TRBV3-1/TRBV3-2
CDR3 protein: CASSQDRLAGNEQFF
CDR3 DNA: TGTGCCAGCAGCCAAGATCGCCTAGCGGGCAATGAGCAGTTCTTC

clone size: -
J gene: TRBJ2-1
D gene: -
V gene: TRBV7-2
CDR3 protein: CASRIAVTSYNEQFF
CDR3 DNA: TGTGCCAGCAGGATAGCGGTAACCTCCTACAATGAGCAGTTCTTC

clone size: few
J gene: TRBJ2-1
D gene: -
V gene: TRBV7-9
CDR3 protein: CASSLDQGGTEQFF
CDR3 DNA: TGTGCCAGCAGCTTAGATCAGGGGGGCACTGAGCAGTTCTTC

clone size: few
J gene: TRBJ1-2
D gene: TRBD1
V gene: TRBV18
CDR3 protein: CASSPGQGYGYTF
CDR3 DNA: TGTGCCAGCTCACCGGGACAGGGCTATGGCTACACCTTC

clone size: -
J gene: TRBJ2-7
D gene: TRBD1
V gene: TRBV10-3
CDR3 protein: CAISRGGGDSPYEQYF
CDR3 DNA: TGTGCCATCAGCCGAGGGGGTGGGGACAGTCCCTACGAGCAGTACTTC

clone size: -
J gene: TRBJ1-5
D gene: TRBD1
V gene: TRBV19
CDR3 protein: CASSRDRDQPQHF
CDR3 DNA: TGTGCCAGTAGTCGTGACAGGGACCAGCCCCAGCATTTT

clone size: -
J gene: TRBJ1-4
D gene: -
V gene: TRBV6-5
CDR3 protein: CASSTGTNEKLFF
CDR3 DNA: TGTGCCAGCAGCACCGGGACTAATGAAAAACTGTTTTTT

clone size: -
J gene: TRBJ1-5
D gene: -
V gene: TRBV19
CDR3 protein: CASSTVLYQPQHF
CDR3 DNA: TGTGCCAGTAGTACAGTTTTGTATCAGCCCCAGCATTTT

clone size: once
J gene: TRBJ1-1
D gene: -
V gene: TRBV6-5
CDR3 protein: CATTGQMNTEAFF
CDR3 DNA: TGTGCCACAACTGGACAGATGAACACTGAAGCTTTCTTT

clone size: once
J gene: TRBJ1-5
D gene: -
V gene: TRBV5-5
CDR3 protein: CASSFDLFGGASNQPQHF
CDR3 DNA: TGTGCCAGCAGCTTTGACTTATTCGGGGGGGCAAGCAATCAGCCCCAGCATTTT

clone size: -
J gene: TRBJ1-2
D gene: -
V gene: TRBV10-1
CDR3 protein: CASRGGGGNYGYTF
CDR3 DNA: TGCGCCAGCAGGGGGGGAGGGGGGAACTATGGCTACACCTTC

clone size: -
J gene: TRBJ1-4
D gene: -
V gene: TRBV7-2
CDR3 protein: CASSEGRGAATNEKLFF
CDR3 DNA: TGTGCCAGCAGCGAAGGACGGGGGGCAGCAACTAATGAAAAACTGTTTTTT

clone size: -
J gene: TRBJ1-5
D gene: -
V gene: TRBV6-5
CDR3 protein: CASSYRDTPRWPQHF
CDR3 DNA: TGTGCCAGCAGTTACCGGGACACACCGCGGTGGCCCCAGCATTTT

clone size: -
J gene: TRBJ2-7
D gene: TRBD1
V gene: TRBV6-5
CDR3 protein: CASRLGTGKTYEQYF
CDR3 DNA: TGTGCCAGCCGACTCGGGACAGGGAAGACCTACGAGCAGTACTTC

clone size: -
J gene: TRBJ2-3
D gene: TRBD2
V gene: TRBV6-5
CDR3 protein: CASSYALAGPDTQYF
CDR3 DNA: TGTGCCAGCAGTTACGCACTAGCGGGGCCAGATACGCAGTATTTT

clone size: -
J gene: TRBJ2-3
D gene: TRBD1
V gene: TRBV5-4
CDR3 protein: CASSLYRGQTDTQYF
CDR3 DNA: TGTGCCAGCAGCTTGTACAGGGGGCAGACAGATACGCAGTATTTT